This T cell receptor (beta chain) was captured by sequencing in a study of shared clonotypes between healthy human individuals. The assay was immunoSEQ multiplex PCR, and TCRdb's table has in-frame clones only and misses some. This table has over a million clones, roughly 96% appearing once. This CDR3 has 18 amino acids. CDR1 SGDLS and CDR2 YYNGEE come from the germline V gene. The ends lost 0 bases at V and 5 bases at J; junction bases unmatched: 14. J is TRBJ2-3 and V is TRBV9; 8 bases are a match to TRBD2. Input material: naive CD4+ T cells sorted from blood. Stated subset: CD45RA+ positively selected. The sequence was obtained from a man aged 25 to 40 in good health. The CDR3 protein is CASSVGGRAGARGDTQYF. CDR3 bases: TGTGCCAGCAGCGTAGGAGGACGAGCGGGAGCCCGGGGAGATACGCAGTATTTT.